The present T cell receptor (beta chain) was sequenced within a study of T-cell memory formation after mild COVID-19. 5'RACE primed at constant segments yielded TCR alpha and TCR beta cDNA libraries bearing sample barcodes and UMIs. TCRdb ran MiXCR on the 5' RACE reads and lists one entry per CDR3 protein. The table has around 35,000 distinct CDR3 sequences, around 8% seen once. The germline V gene encodes CDR1 SGHTA and CDR2 FQGNSA. J lost 1 base, V lost 5 bases, and 6 bases had no gene match. The CDR3 runs 18 residues. This clonotype has ten or more counts. V gene TRBV7-2 combines with J gene TRBJ2-1; 15 nucleotides match TRBD2. This clonotype was obtained from a man in his late teens or twenties who had mild COVID-19 (a few samples of this study predate the infection). Cell type and time point are not known. Sequencing was performed on PBMCs or a T cell subset sorted from them (not recorded which). The CDR3 DNA follows: TGTGCCAGCAGCCGGGGACTAGCGGGGGGTGTGTCCTACAATGAGCAGTTCTTC. Translating it yields CASSRGLAGGVSYNEQFF.